This TCR beta chain is drawn from a study of identifying expanded T cells in peripheral blood. Study-wide results and limits: Across healthy donors, higher total template counts meant significantly greater approximately 2-week count variance. Differentially abundant clones: about 1.2 between replicates, 16.4 at two to three weeks, less than 25 at four.

Generated by immunoSEQ multiplex PCR, the TCRdb table keeps only in-frame clones and is missing some. The sample carries around 99,000 clones, 88% recorded once. This clone has more than one count but fewer than ten. Antigen: not known. The CDR3 is made up of 14 amino acids. V was clipped by 8 bases and J by 2 bases; unmatched bases: 6. The V gene's germline CDR1 is LNHDA and CDR2 SQIVND (reference sequence). The sample taken for sequencing was blood. The chain has TRBV19 and TRBJ1-2; 9 bases align to TRBD1. The sequence derives from a person aged 18 to 70 in good health. For the CDR3, the DNA is TGTGCCAGTTGCCGGACAGGGGAGAACTATGGCTACACCTTC. Residues: CASCRTGENYGYTF.